Listed here are 4 T cell receptor beta chains from one sample, sequenced in a study of early T cells in non-severe SARS-CoV-2 infection. TCRdb passed the 5' RACE reads through MiXCR, listing each CDR3 protein once. The sample has approximately 62,000 distinct CDR3 sequences, about an eighth seen once. The material sequenced was whole blood. The receptors were sampled from an adult who was a healthcare worker with PCR-confirmed SARS-CoV-2 infection or an uninfected control (not recorded which).

This clonotype showed up just a few times. The chain has TRBV29-1 and TRBJ2-7; TRBD2 aligns across 7 bases. The CDR3 has 13 residues. V lost 6 bases, J lost 3 bases, and 8 bases stayed unmatched. Germline V gives CDR1 SQVTM, CDR2 ANQGSEA. This CDR3 reads CSVPSASGYEQYF. CDR3 bases: TGCAGCGTCCCGTCGGCTAGCGGCTACGAGCAGTACTTC.

The table lists this clonotype with a few counts. This sequence joins TRBV28 and TRBJ1-2; no clear D. V shed 4 bases and J shed 5 bases, with 17 bases lying between them. The CDR3 covers 15 residues. Germline lookup yields CDR1 MDHEN and CDR2 SYDVKM. The chain's CDR3 is CASSSPGSLWYGYTF. In DNA form, the CDR3 reads TGTGCCAGCAGTTCCCCCGGATCGTTGTGGTATGGCTACACCTTC.

The sample holds many counts of this clonotype. The chain employs TRBV6-1 and TRBJ2-6, with D perhaps being TRBD1 or TRBD2 (5 bases each). The V end was cut by 4 bases, the J end by 0 bases, with 13 bases between. Germline values: CDR1 MNHNS, CDR2 SASEGT. The CDR3 totals 17 residues. CDR3 DNA: TGTGCCAGCAGTGGCCGGGACGTCCGCTCTGGGGCCAACGTCCTGACTTTC. The encoded protein is CASSGRDVRSGANVLTF.

The sample holds a few counts of this clonotype. The rearrangement joins TRBV5-1 to TRBJ2-1; 11 nucleotides agree with TRBD2. Germline V gene sequence: CDR1 SGHRS, CDR2 YFSETQ. The CDR3 loop spans 14 amino acids. V was pared by 3 bases and J by 4 bases, with 0 bases of the junction left unmatched. The DNA for the CDR3 is TGCGCCAGCAGCTGGACTAGCGGGTACAATGAGCAGTTCTTC. This gives the protein CASSWTSGYNEQFF.